This passage covers 25 T cell receptor beta chains from one sample sequenced in a study of cytomegalovirus exposure and HLA in healthy donors. 13 Jbeta primers and 60 Vbeta primers were used for the PCR. Method: immunoSEQ multiplex PCR; TCRdb's copy keeps in-frame clones and lacks some. Of 90,000 to 150,000 clones listed, roughly 80% are singletons. The sample taken for sequencing was PBMCs. All receptors come from a man aged 45-65 years in good health and CMV-seropositive.

The chain uses TRBV5-1 and TRBJ1-2; D is unresolved. With 9 bases removed from V and 4 bases from J, the gap between germline ends came to 13 bases. The germline gives CDR1 SGHRS, CDR2 YFSETQ. The CDR3 has 12 amino acids. In DNA, the CDR3 is TGCGCCATACACAATGAGGGCTATGGCTACACCTTC. Translated: CAIHNEGYGYTF.

The CDR3 protein is CASSGQLTGNYGYTF. The CDR3 DNA is TGTGCCAGCAGTGGACAACTGACAGGGAACTATGGCTACACCTTC. The rearrangement uses TRBV6-1 and TRBJ1-2; 7 positions agree with TRBD1. Germline V gene lookup returns CDR1 MNHNS and CDR2 SASEGT. The CDR3 contains 15 residues. V lost 4 bases and J lost 2; bases outside the gene matches: 7.

This clone was seen only once. V gene TRBV5-6 combines with J gene TRBJ2-7; 7 bases agree with TRBD2. The CDR3 loop spans 18 amino acids. J was trimmed by 5 bases and V by 4 bases; bases with no gene match: 21. Germline V gene lookup returns CDR1 SGHDT and CDR2 YYEEEE. CDR3 nucleotides: TGTGCCAGCAGCCCCCTGGGGGGGATGGACTCCCGGGTCGACGAGCAGTACTTC. Amino acid sequence: CASSPLGGMDSRVDEQYF. Supplemented by reference TRBV5-6 and TRBJ2-7, the full variable domain reads DAGVTQSPTHLIKTRGQQVTLRCSPKSGHDTVSWYQQALGQGPQFIFQYYEEEERQRGNFPDRFSGHQFPNYSSELNVNALLLGDSALYLCASSPLGGMDSRVDEQYFGPGTRLTVT.

This clone was detected once. This chain links TRBV25-1 with TRBJ1-4; D uncertain. CDR3 size: 16 residues. V lost 3 bases and J 3 bases, leaving 14 bases between the germline ends. From germline, CDR1 is MGHDK and CDR2 SYGVNS. The CDR3 DNA reads as TGTGCCAGCAGTGATTGGGGAGTGGGATCTAATGAAAAACTGTTTTTT. Its protein is CASSDWGVGSNEKLFF.

The chain carries TRBV28 and TRBJ2-3; TRBD2 might be the D (5 bases). Trimming cost V 6 bases and J 2 bases, with 15 bases left between them. From germline, CDR1 is MDHEN and CDR2 SYDVKM. This CDR3 has 15 residues. Here the CDR3 reads CASRNNGLATDTQYF. The CDR3 DNA reads TGTGCCAGCAGGAACAACGGACTGGCCACAGATACGCAGTATTTT.

The rearrangement links TRBV6-6 to TRBJ1-2; D might be TRBD1 (5 bases). The CDR3 is made up of 15 amino acids. CDR1 and CDR2 from the germline V gene are MNHNY and SVGAGI (reference sequence). The V end lost 6 bases, the J end lost 3 bases, and 17 bases lay between the germline ends. The CDR3 DNA reads as TGTGCCAGCAGCAAGACTCAGGGTGGGGACTATGGCTACACCTTC. It codes for CASSKTQGGDYGYTF.

This clone was seen only a few times. V gene TRBV28 combines with J gene TRBJ1-3; 7 bases line up with TRBD1. Trimming at V came to 5 bases and at J to 0 bases, leaving 7 bases not matched to a gene. Germline values: CDR1 MDHEN, CDR2 SYDVKM. This CDR3 comprises 16 residues. The chain's CDR3 is CASSPWTGFSGNTIYF. The CDR3 DNA is TGTGCCAGCAGTCCCTGGACAGGCTTCTCTGGAAACACCATATATTTT.

In nucleotides, the CDR3 is TGTGTCAGAAGCTCCCCCTCGGGACAGGGGCTAAGGGGAAACACCATATATTTT. Protein sequence: CVRSSPSGQGLRGNTIYF. V gene TRBV7-5 combines with J gene TRBJ1-3; TRBD1 was called by the table and not checked on the DNA. TRBV7-5 corresponds to a pseudogene. The CDR3 spans 18 residues.

The chain carries TRBV5-4 and TRBJ2-6; the match to TRBD1 covers 8 bases. Per germline, CDR1 SGHNT and CDR2 YYREEE (reference sequence). This CDR3 has 18 amino acids. J gave up 4 bases and V 5 bases, and 14 bases lay outside the gene matches. The CDR3 nucleotides read TGTGCCAGCAGTACAAAGGCGGCAGGGGGCGACGGGGCCAACGTCCTGACTTTC. Its translation is CASSTKAAGGDGANVLTF.

The genes are TRBV19 and TRBJ2-7, with 7 bases that match TRBD2. V lost 4 bases, J lost 2 bases, and 5 bases stayed unmatched. This CDR3 is built from 14 residues. Germline CDR1 reads LNHDA; CDR2 reads SQIVND (reference sequence). CDR3 bases: TGTGCCAGTAGTACCGGGACTACTCCCTACGAGCAGTACTTC. This translates into CASSTGTTPYEQYF.

The J gene is TRBJ1-1, the V gene TRBV29-1; no definite D call. The CDR3 runs to 14 residues. The germline gives CDR1 SQVTM, CDR2 ANQGSEA. V lost 4 bases and J 0 bases, leaving 12 bases between the germline ends. CDR3 region: CSVGGPSMNTEAFF. The CDR3 bases are TGCAGCGTTGGAGGGCCTAGCATGAACACTGAAGCTTTCTTT.

The genes are TRBV18 and TRBJ1-5; 7 bases fit TRBD1. CDR1 and CDR2 from the germline V gene are KGHSH and LQKENI. The CDR3 consists of 16 residues. V shed 0 bases, J shed 6 bases, and the junction held 8 bases outside the gene matches. CDR3 sequence: CASSPPVTGWAQPQHF. CDR3 nucleotide sequence: TGTGCCAGCTCACCACCGGTGACAGGGTGGGCTCAGCCCCAGCATTTT.

This clone was detected a few times. The chain has TRBV18 and TRBJ2-7; TRBD1 matches 8 bases. Germline V CDR1 and CDR2: KGHSH, LQKENI. The junction had 9 bases not matched to a gene; V was cut back by 1 base and J by 4 bases. The CDR3 consists of 16 residues. This chain's CDR3 is CASSPQKGQGSYEQYF. CDR3 coding DNA: TGTGCCAGCTCACCACAAAAAGGACAGGGTTCTTACGAGCAGTACTTC.

The V and J genes are TRBV5-4 and TRBJ2-1, with TRBD2 matching 12 bases. Per the germline V gene, CDR1 is SGHNT and CDR2 is YYREEE (reference sequence). CDR3 length: 18 amino acids. The junction had 8 bases not matched to a gene; V was cut back by 4 bases and J by 0 bases. CDR3 bases: TGTGCCAGCAGCCTCGGACTAGCGGGAACCAGCTCCTACAATGAGCAGTTCTTC. Translated: CASSLGLAGTSSYNEQFF. The variable domain in full, with the rest retrieved from reference TRBV5-4 and TRBJ2-1, is ETGVTQSPTHLIKTRGQQVTLRCSSQSGHNTVSWYQQALGQGPQFIFQYYREEENGRGNFPPRFSGLQFPNYSSELNVNALELDDSALYLCASSLGLAGTSSYNEQFFGPGTRLTVL.

This sequence joins TRBV7-2 and TRBJ2-7; TRBD1 agrees at 9 bases. With 5 bases clipped from V and 4 bases from J, the junction kept 6 bases outside the gene matches. The CDR3 loop spans 14 amino acids. CDR1 and CDR2 from the germline V gene are SGHTA and FQGNSA. The CDR3 protein is CASSPQGAGYEQYF. The CDR3, as DNA: TGTGCCAGCAGCCCACAGGGGGCGGGATACGAGCAGTACTTC.

V and J are TRBV15 and TRBJ1-4; D might be TRBD1 (6 bases). Trimming took off 3 bases at V and 7 bases at J, with 18 bases between the two ends. This CDR3 is built from 16 residues. Germline-derived CDR1 and CDR2 are LNHNV and YYDKDF (reference sequence). The CDR3 nucleotides read TGTGCCACCAGCAGTACCTCAGGGGTCCGAGGTGAAAAACTGTTTTTT. Translation: CATSSTSGVRGEKLFF.

This chain uses TRBV5-1 with TRBJ2-5; 8 bases are a match to TRBD1. V lost 5 bases and J lost 7; bases outside the gene matches: 13. Germline V gives CDR1 SGHRS, CDR2 YFSETQ. The CDR3 loop spans 15 amino acids. CDR3 region: CASRVTGEVLGTQYF. The CDR3 nucleotides are TGCGCCAGCAGAGTGACAGGGGAGGTCCTGGGGACCCAGTACTTC.

The rearrangement uses TRBV30 and TRBJ1-6, with 8 bases aligning to TRBD1. The CDR3 runs to 13 residues. The V and J ends lost 7 bases and 7 bases, in that order; junction bases with no gene match: 6. The germline CDR1 and CDR2 sequences are GTSNPN and SVGIG (reference sequence). DNA of the CDR3: TGTGCCTTCGAGACAGGGGTAAATTCACCCCTCCACTTT. Its translation is CAFETGVNSPLHF.

Worth noting for this clone: An end of the junction does not agree with germline; a read error may underlie this. At the DNA level, this CDR3 is encoded by other sequences in the same sample as well. The chain uses TRBV7-6 and TRBJ1-6; 7 nucleotides match TRBD1. The CDR3 length is 16 residues. Germline CDR1 reads SGHVS; CDR2 reads FNYEAQ. The CDR3 here is CASSLGQGPYNSPLHF. CDR3 bases: TGTGCCAGCAGCTTAGGACAGGGACCCTATAATTCGCCCCTCCACTTT.

This clone was counted only a few times. CDR3 bases: TGTGCCACCAGCAGAGATGCCACAGGGGATCAGCCCCAGCATTTT. Amino acids: CATSRDATGDQPQHF. The genes are TRBV15 and TRBJ1-5, with 7 bases fitting TRBD1. J lost 5 bases, V lost 0 bases, and 4 bases had no gene match. Germline values: CDR1 LNHNV, CDR2 YYDKDF (reference sequence). The CDR3 sequence is 15 residues long.

The V gene is TRBV6-1, the J gene TRBJ2-7; 10 nucleotides agree with TRBD1. The CDR3 is 14 amino acids. Germline lookup yields CDR1 MNHNS and CDR2 SASEGT. Germline trimming cut 8 bases from V and 9 bases from J; bases unmatched to any gene: 13. CDR3 protein: CASVGTGALRGQYF. DNA for the CDR3: TGTGCCAGCGTAGGGACAGGGGCCCTACGAGGGCAGTACTTC.

The chain carries TRBV4-2 and TRBJ2-1; 8 nucleotides line up with TRBD1. The CDR3 totals 15 residues. Germline values: CDR1 LGHNA, CDR2 YNFKEQ. J lost 5 bases, V lost 0 bases, and 3 bases had no gene match. This chain's CDR3 is CASSQEGQGHNEQFF. DNA for the CDR3: TGTGCCAGCAGCCAAGAAGGACAGGGCCACAATGAGCAGTTCTTC.

The chain joins TRBV28 to TRBJ2-3; possibly TRBD1 for D (6 bases). Trimming took off 5 bases at V and 6 bases at J, with 9 bases between the two ends. Germline CDR1 reads MDHEN; CDR2 reads SYDVKM. The CDR3 runs 12 residues. CDR3 amino acids: CASSQGIDTQYF. DNA of the CDR3: TGTGCCAGCAGTCAGGGGATCGATACGCAGTATTTT.

This sequence joins TRBV5-1 and TRBJ1-4, with 9 bases that match TRBD1. This CDR3 spans 15 amino acids. Germline CDR1 and CDR2: SGHRS and YFSETQ. The junction had 5 bases not matched to a gene; V was cut back by 0 bases and J by 8 bases. This CDR3 is CASSLVGTGHEKLFF. CDR3 bases: TGCGCCAGCAGCTTGGTCGGGACAGGGCACGAAAAACTGTTTTTT.

V is TRBV18 and J is TRBJ1-2; 10 bases map to TRBD1. Per the germline V gene, CDR1 is KGHSH and CDR2 is LQKENI. The junction had 0 bases not matched to a gene; V was cut back by 4 bases and J by 4 bases. CDR3 length: 13 amino acids. DNA for the CDR3: TGTGCCAGCTCACGGGACAGGGGCTATGGCTACACCTTC. Its protein is CASSRDRGYGYTF. The complete variable domain, with remaining parts taken from reference TRBV18 and TRBJ1-2, reads NAGVMQNPRHLVRRRGQEARLRCSPMKGHSHVYWYRQLPEEGLKFMVYLQKENIIDESGMPKERFSAEFPKEGPSILRIQQVVRGDSAAYFCASSRDRGYGYTFGSGTRLTVV.